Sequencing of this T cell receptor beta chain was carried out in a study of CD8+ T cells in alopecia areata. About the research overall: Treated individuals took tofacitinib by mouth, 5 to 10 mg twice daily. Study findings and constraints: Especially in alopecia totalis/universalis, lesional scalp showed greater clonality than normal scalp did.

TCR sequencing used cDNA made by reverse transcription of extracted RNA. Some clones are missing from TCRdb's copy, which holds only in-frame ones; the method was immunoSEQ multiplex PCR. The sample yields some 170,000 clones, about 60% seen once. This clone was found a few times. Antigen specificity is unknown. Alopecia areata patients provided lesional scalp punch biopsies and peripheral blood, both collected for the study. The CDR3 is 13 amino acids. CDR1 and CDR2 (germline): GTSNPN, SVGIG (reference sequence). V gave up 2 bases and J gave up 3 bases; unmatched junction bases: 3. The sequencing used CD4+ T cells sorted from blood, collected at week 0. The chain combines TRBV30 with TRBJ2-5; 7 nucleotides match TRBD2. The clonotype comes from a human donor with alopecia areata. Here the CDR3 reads CAWSIGTKETQYF. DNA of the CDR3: TGTGCCTGGAGTATAGGGACTAAAGAGACCCAGTACTTC.